This entry features one T cell receptor beta chain sequence. Its specificity is not known. This sample was included in a study of T cell responses to AZD1222 COVID-19 vaccine. Method: immunoSEQ multiplex PCR; TCRdb's copy keeps in-frame clones and lacks some. The data hold about 150,000 clones, with approximately 94% observed a single time. Study-wide points: Only five or six individuals given AZD1222 were seropositive at baseline. Spike-specific TCR breadth and depth grew following two AZD1222 doses. Clonal diversity was possibly underestimated; the donors were predominantly white British and more often female.

V shed 4 bases and J 2 bases; nucleotides not matched to a gene: 14. Germline CDR1 MNHEY, CDR2 SMNVEV (reference sequence). CDR3 length: 18 amino acids. This sequence was found in an adult in good health. The chain recombines TRBV27 with TRBJ1-5; TRBD1 agrees at 7 bases. The sequenced sample was peripheral blood, obtained on day 0 of AZD1222 vaccination. The CDR3 reads CASSSTTLTGLGNQPQHF. CDR3 DNA sequence: TGTGCCAGCAGTTCAACTACGCTGACAGGGTTGGGCAATCAGCCCCAGCATTTT.